A single sample gave rise to the 21 T cell receptor beta chains below, sequenced in a study of blood T cell repertoires in COVID-19. Generated by immunoSEQ multiplex PCR, the TCRdb table keeps only in-frame clones and is missing some. The table shows around 320,000 clones, with about 82% occurring only once. Specimen: peripheral blood. The receptor source for this set is a human donor in a cohort sampled during active COVID-19.

The chain uses TRBV30 and TRBJ1-2; the D is unclear. This CDR3 is 13 amino acids long. Trimming cost V 3 bases and J 5 bases, with 13 bases left between them. In germline, CDR1 is GTSNPN, CDR2 SVGIG (reference sequence). This CDR3 is CAWRGGNKYGYTF. The DNA of the CDR3 is TGTGCCTGGAGAGGCGGAAACAAATATGGCTACACCTTC.

The chain combines TRBV27 with TRBJ1-5; TRBD1 aligns across 7 bases. Trimming cost V 6 bases and J 2 bases; bases outside gene matches: 7. This CDR3 has 15 residues. Germline CDR1 is MNHEY and CDR2 is SMNVEV (reference sequence). CDR3 protein: CASRGQSVGNQPQHF. DNA for the CDR3: TGTGCCAGCAGGGGACAGTCGGTCGGCAATCAGCCCCAGCATTTT.

The chain uses TRBV7-2 and TRBJ1-1; the D is unclear. The germline V gene has CDR1 SGHTA and CDR2 FQGNSA. V lost 8 bases, J lost 1 base, and 5 bases lay in between. The CDR3 has 11 amino acids. The CDR3: CASVQNTEAFF. The DNA of the CDR3 is TGTGCCAGCGTACAGAACACTGAAGCTTTCTTT.

The CDR3 region has the DNA TGTGCCAGCAGCTTAGCGGGCAGGGCTCAAAACGAGCAGTACTTC. It codes for CASSLAGRAQNEQYF. The rearrangement uses TRBV7-2 and TRBJ2-7; possibly TRBD1 for D (5 bases). The CDR3 covers 15 residues. V lost 0 bases to trimming and J lost 5 bases, with 14 bases between them. The V gene's germline CDR1 is SGHTA and CDR2 FQGNSA.

This chain uses TRBV2 with TRBJ1-2, with TRBD1 identical over 9 bases. The CDR3 sequence is 14 residues long. The J segment lost 5 bases and the V segment lost 7 bases, leaving 8 bases of the junction unmatched. Per the germline V gene, CDR1 is SNHLY and CDR2 is FYNNEI. CDR3 coding DNA: TGTGCCAGCACCGGACAGGGGACGCTTTATGGCTACACCTTC. This codes for CASTGQGTLYGYTF.

The chain couples TRBV20-1 to TRBJ2-4, with D perhaps TRBD2 (5 bases). V was shortened by 3 bases and J by 9 bases, with 9 bases between the two germline ends. The CDR3 covers 11 residues. CDR1 is DFQATT and CDR2 is SNEGSKA in the germline V gene (reference sequence). Here the CDR3 DNA reads TGCAGTGCTAGGCAAGGGAGCATTCAGTACTTC. Protein sequence: CSARQGSIQYF.

This clone is a singleton in its sample. In the same sample, other DNA sequences code for this CDR3. The CDR3 loop reads CASRLAGGPDTQYF. The CDR3 DNA is TGTGCCAGCCGACTAGCGGGGGGCCCAGATACGCAGTATTTT. V usage is TRBV19 and J usage is TRBJ2-3, with TRBD2 matching 13 bases. CDR3 size: 14 residues. CDR1 is LNHDA and CDR2 is SQIVND in the germline V gene (reference sequence). The V gene end was trimmed by 9 bases and the J gene end by 4 bases; junction bases not matched to a gene: 4.

The chain couples TRBV12-3 or TRBV12-4 to TRBJ1-2; D might be TRBD1 (5 bases). CDR3 length equals 12 residues. Trimming left V 5 bases short and J 10 bases short, with 14 bases between. The CDR3 nucleotides read TGTGCCAGCAGTCGAGACAGAATCCTCTACACCTTC. It translates to CASSRDRILYTF.

Turning to this clone: Other nucleotide sequences from this sample produce the same CDR3. CDR3 sequence reads: CASSRTEDSGNTIYF. DNA of the CDR3: TGTGCCAGCTCCCGGACAGAAGACTCTGGAAACACCATATATTTT. The V gene is TRBV18, the J gene TRBJ1-3; tentatively, D is TRBD1 (6 bases). The germline V gene encodes CDR1 KGHSH and CDR2 LQKENI. The length of the CDR3 is 15 residues. Trimming took off 6 bases at V and 0 bases at J, with 12 bases between the two ends.

Here the CDR3 reads CASSLGDSDYEQYF. CDR3 bases: TGTGCCAGCAGCTTAGGGGACTCAGACTACGAGCAGTACTTC. This chain connects TRBV5-6 to TRBJ2-7, with D possibly being TRBD2 (6 bases). Trimming took off 2 bases at V and 3 bases at J, with 12 bases between the two ends. The CDR3 sequence is 14 residues long. Germline V gene sequence: CDR1 SGHDT, CDR2 YYEEEE.

The chain has TRBV5-4 and TRBJ2-1; possibly TRBD2 for D (5 bases). The CDR3 spans 14 residues. V dropped 4 bases and J dropped 5 bases, with 13 bases sitting between them. Germline CDR1 and CDR2: SGHNT and YYREEE (reference sequence). CDR3 residues: CASSPSGMHNEQFF. In DNA, the CDR3 is TGTGCCAGCAGCCCCTCGGGAATGCACAATGAGCAGTTCTTC. Variable domain in full (rest from reference TRBV5-4 and TRBJ2-1): ETGVTQSPTHLIKTRGQQVTLRCSSQSGHNTVSWYQQALGQGPQFIFQYYREEENGRGNFPPRFSGLQFPNYSSELNVNALELDDSALYLCASSPSGMHNEQFFGPGTRLTVL.

The rearrangement joins TRBV3-1 (or the pseudogene TRBV3-2) to TRBJ2-5; 10 bases match TRBD1. Germline-derived CDR1 and CDR2 are LGHDT and YNNKEL (reference sequence). Trimming at V came to 11 bases and at J to 3 bases, leaving 24 bases not matched to a gene. CDR3 size: 19 residues. The CDR3 DNA reads TGTGCCTCCTCCGGGTTTGAAGTGACTTGGACAGGGGGAGAAGAGACCCAGTACTTC. This sequence encodes CASSGFEVTWTGGEETQYF.

This clone was detected only a few times. The chain couples TRBV25-1 to TRBJ1-6; a possible D gene is TRBD1 (6 bases). CDR1 is MGHDK and CDR2 is SYGVNS in the germline V gene. The germline V and J ends were trimmed by 3 bases and 9 bases, with 9 bases remaining between them. This CDR3 spans 13 amino acids. The DNA for the CDR3 is TGTGCCAGCAGTGATCAACAGGGTTCACCCCTCCACTTT. Translating it yields CASSDQQGSPLHF.

The V call is TRBV7-9, the J call TRBJ1-2, with a tentative D call TRBD1 (6 bases). V was clipped by 1 base and J by 5 bases, with 14 bases between them. The CDR3 runs 15 residues. Germline V gives CDR1 SEHNR, CDR2 FQNEAQ (reference sequence). The CDR3 is CASSLVFSGAYGYTF. The CDR3 DNA follows: TGTGCCAGCAGCTTAGTATTTTCAGGGGCGTATGGCTACACCTTC.

The chain uses TRBV11-2 and TRBJ1-2, with D perhaps TRBD1 (6 bases). V lost 5 bases and J 5 bases, leaving 9 bases between the germline ends. In germline, CDR1 is SGHAT, CDR2 FQNNGV. This CDR3 is 12 amino acids long. The CDR3 here is CASSATGYGYTF. DNA for the CDR3: TGTGCCAGCAGCGCAACAGGGTATGGCTACACCTTC.

This chain links TRBV5-1 with TRBJ1-2; D not certain. CDR1 is SGHRS, CDR2 YFSETQ, per germline. V shed 4 bases and J shed 4 bases, with 11 bases lying between them. This CDR3 contains 13 residues. The CDR3 DNA reads as TGCGCCAGCAGCCCGGCAGGAAGCTATGGCTACACCTTC. Translating gives CASSPAGSYGYTF.

The chain links TRBV5-1 to TRBJ2-3; D possibly corresponds to TRBD1 (5 bases). Germline lookup yields CDR1 SGHRS and CDR2 YFSETQ. The CDR3 runs to 13 residues. V was pared by 6 bases and J by 1 base, with 9 bases between. CDR3 bases: TGCGCCAGCACGGCACAGGGCACAGATACGCAGTATTTT. It codes for CASTAQGTDTQYF.

The chain combines TRBV27 with TRBJ1-5, with a possible D match to TRBD1 (5 bases). From germline, CDR1 is MNHEY and CDR2 SMNVEV (reference sequence). The CDR3 length is 14 residues. V lost 2 bases and J lost 4, with 9 bases in between. CDR3 in amino acids: CASSLRQGNQPQHF. The CDR3 region has the DNA TGTGCCAGCAGTTTAAGGCAGGGTAATCAGCCCCAGCATTTT.

CDR3 amino acids: CASSRGQGARNEQFF. The CDR3 nucleotides are TGTGCCAGCAGCCGCGGACAGGGGGCGAGAAATGAGCAGTTCTTC. This chain uses TRBV7-3 with TRBJ2-1, with TRBD1 matching over 11 bases. V lost 5 bases, J lost 7 bases, and 7 bases stayed unmatched. Germline V gives CDR1 SGHTA, CDR2 FQGTGA. The CDR3 runs 15 residues.

This clone has a single count. CDR3 nucleotide sequence: TGTGCCAGCAGCTTTAAGACAGGGGATCGTGGCTACACCTTC. It specifies CASSFKTGDRGYTF. This chain connects TRBV5-6 to TRBJ1-2; 8 bases align to TRBD1. The V gene end was trimmed by 2 bases and the J gene end by 7 bases; junction bases not matched to a gene: 7. The germline V gene has CDR1 SGHDT and CDR2 YYEEEE. This CDR3 region has 14 residues.

This chain links TRBV21-1 with TRBJ1-6. TRBV21-1 counts as a pseudogene. The CDR3 contains 17 residues. The CDR3 DNA reads as TGTGCCAGCAGCCCCCCCCGGAGAGTCGGTAAACGCTCACCCCTCCACTTT. Residues: CASSPPRRVGKRSPLHF.